Listed below are T cell receptor beta chains from one sample, sequenced in a study of OX40 agonist ivuxolimab in advanced cancers. The repertoire was sequenced with immunoSEQ multiplex PCR; TCRdb's copy has only in-frame clones and lacks some. The data hold 70,000 or so clones, with about 85% observed a single time. The material was CD4+ or CD8+ T cells sorted from blood, obtained in a trial of the OX40 agonist ivuxolimab. Receptor source: an adult with an advanced solid tumor such as melanoma, head and neck, liver or kidney cancer. Each CDR3 is given with its conserved first and last residue. The D gene is left open where the match is weak. Some rows have no size entry. The others give once, few or many, or a class for an expanded clone.

TRBJ2-1 | 14 | TRBD2 | TRBV5-5 | . | CASSGRESYNEQFF | TGTGCCAGCAGCGGGCGGGAGTCCTACAATGAGCAGTTCTTC
TRBJ1-6 | 15 | TRBD1 | TRBV2 | . | CASSPDRASNSPLHF | TGTGCCAGCAGTCCAGACAGGGCGAGTAATTCACCCCTCCACTTT
TRBJ1-4 | 15 | . | TRBV5-1 | . | CASSSEQLPNEKLFF | TGCGCCAGCAGCTCGGAACAGCTCCCTAATGAAAAACTGTTTTTT
TRBJ2-7 | 14 | TRBD1 | TRBV29-1 | . | CSATTGGLTHEQYF | TGCAGCGCCACAACAGGGGGTTTAACCCACGAGCAGTATTTC
TRBJ2-7 | 16 | TRBD2 | TRBV7-9 | . | CASSPQSGAFSYEQYF | TGTGCCAGCAGCCCTCAAAGCGGGGCCTTCTCCTACGAGCAGTACTTC
TRBJ2-3 | 15 | . | TRBV11-2 | once | CASSLDTHGTDTQYF | TGTGCCAGCTCCCTCGATACCCACGGCACAGATACGCAGTATTTT
TRBJ1-5 | 17 | TRBD1 | TRBV7-9 | . | CASSSFRDRGINQPQHF | TGTGCCAGCAGCTCGTTCCGGGACAGGGGGATCAATCAGCCCCAGCATTTT
TRBJ1-2 | 14 | TRBD1 | TRBV6-5 | . | CASSAGTDLYGYTF | TGTGCCAGCAGTGCCGGGACAGACCTCTATGGCTACACCTTC
TRBJ2-1 | 15 | TRBD2 | TRBV18 | . | CASSPRLAGEDEQFF | TGTGCCAGCTCACCAAGGCTAGCGGGAGAGGATGAGCAGTTCTTC
TRBJ2-7 | 14 | . | TRBV5-1 | . | CASSLSPGSYEQYF | TGCGCCAGCAGCTTATCGCCGGGCTCCTACGAGCAGTACTTC
TRBJ1-4 | 13 | . | TRBV29-1 | . | CSVGSGPEEKLFF | TGCAGCGTTGGGTCAGGCCCCGAGGAAAAACTGTTTTTT
TRBJ2-1 | 17 | . | TRBV7-2 | . | CASSLKGKGVGYNEQFF | TGTGCCAGCAGCCTAAAGGGAAAGGGGGTGGGCTACAATGAGCAGTTCTTC
TRBJ2-1 | 15 | TRBD2 | TRBV27 | . | CASSLIAGVRNEQFF | TGTGCCAGCAGTTTAATAGCGGGGGTCCGGAATGAGCAGTTCTTC
TRBJ2-1 | 15 | TRBD2 | TRBV5-3 | . | CARSFPSGGYNEQFF | TGTGCCAGAAGCTTCCCTAGCGGGGGGTACAATGAGCAGTTCTTC
TRBJ1-6 | 16 | . | TRBV15 | . | CATSRDKRLRDSPLHF | TGTGCCACCAGCAGAGACAAACGCCTTCGGGATTCACCCCTCCACTTT
TRBJ2-7 | 14 | . | TRBV7-9 | . | CASSLGIGSGEQYF | TGTGCCAGCAGCTTAGGGATTGGGTCTGGCGAGCAGTACTTC
TRBJ2-1 | 16 | . | TRBV14 | . | CASSPRRQGWNNEQFF | TGTGCCAGCAGCCCCCGGCGGCAGGGCTGGAACAATGAGCAGTTCTTC
TRBJ2-7 | 13 | TRBD1 | TRBV18 | . | CASSRDSKYEQYF | TGTGCCAGCTCACGGGACAGTAAGTACGAGCAGTACTTC
TRBJ2-2 | 12 | . | TRBV11-2 | . | CASSLATGELFF | TGTGCCAGCAGCTTAGCCACCGGGGAGCTGTTTTTT
TRBJ2-2 | 15 | . | TRBV5-4 | . | CASSFVGGRTGELFF | TGTGCCAGCAGCTTTGTCGGGGGGCGGACCGGGGAGCTGTTTTTT
TRBJ1-1 | 15 | . | TRBV5-4 | . | CASSSGTARNTEAFF | TGTGCCAGCAGCTCGGGGACGGCAAGGAACACTGAAGCTTTCTTT
TRBJ1-6 | 17 | . | TRBV12-5 | . | CASGLLQQGGGNSPLHF | TGTGCTAGTGGTTTGCTACAACAGGGTGGGGGTAACTCACCCCTCCACTTT
TRBJ1-6 | 15 | . | TRBV6-1 | . | CASSIGTLGNSPLHF | TGTGCCAGCAGCATCGGGACTTTGGGGAATTCACCCCTCCACTTT
TRBJ1-1 | 14 | TRBD1 | TRBV4-3 | . | CASAQGAQETEAFF | TGCGCCAGCGCCCAGGGGGCCCAGGAGACTGAAGCTTTCTTT
TRBJ1-1 | 13 | TRBD1 | TRBV11-3 | . | CASSQDRGAVAFF | TGTGCCAGCAGCCAGGACAGGGGAGCGGTAGCTTTCTTT
TRBJ2-2 | 17 | TRBD1 | TRBV15 | . | CATSRTRPGQITGELFF | TGTGCCACCAGCAGGACACGTCCGGGACAGATCACCGGGGAGCTGTTTTTT
TRBJ1-1 | 14 | TRBD1 | TRBV7-3 | . | CASISGTGNTEAFF | TGTGCCAGCATCTCCGGGACAGGGAACACTGAAGCTTTCTTT
TRBJ1-1 | 13 | TRBD1 | TRBV10-2 | . | CASRQGADTEAFF | TGCGCCAGCAGGCAGGGGGCTGATACTGAAGCTTTCTTT
TRBJ2-5 | 15 | TRBD1 | TRBV18 | . | CASSPYTGDQETQYF | TGTGCCAGCTCACCATACACAGGGGACCAAGAGACCCAGTACTTC
TRBJ2-3 | 16 | . | TRBV5-1 | once | CASSLAYATLTDTQYF | TGCGCCAGCAGCTTGGCGTATGCGACCCTCACAGATACGCAGTATTTT
TRBJ2-7 | 13 | . | TRBV7-3 | . | CASSLNGPYEQYF | TGTGCCAGCAGCTTAAACGGACCCTACGAGCAGTACTTC
TRBJ2-7 | 15 | . | TRBV6-5 | . | CASSRGTYSSYEQYF | TGTGCCAGCAGCCGCGGGACTTATAGCTCCTACGAGCAGTACTTC
TRBJ1-2 | 14 | . | TRBV6-5 | . | CASRRKGPSYGYTF | TGTGCCAGCAGACGTAAGGGACCTTCCTATGGCTACACCTTC
TRBJ1-4 | 16 | TRBD1 | TRBV11-2 | . | CASSPGTGGTNEKLFF | TGTGCCAGCAGCCCCGGGACAGGGGGCACTAATGAAAAACTGTTTTTT
TRBJ1-5 | 17 | . | TRBV6-1 | . | CASSEGRVGPKHQPQHF | TGTGCCAGCAGTGAAGGGCGGGTAGGCCCTAAGCATCAGCCCCAGCATTTT
TRBJ2-7 | 13 | . | TRBV2 | . | CASLTGTSYEQYF | TGTGCCAGCTTAACCGGGACTTCCTACGAGCAGTACTTC
TRBJ2-5 | 15 | . | TRBV18 | . | CASSPNGGTKETQYF | TGTGCCAGCTCACCAAACGGGGGGACAAAAGAGACCCAGTACTTC